This T cell receptor beta chain was captured by sequencing in a study of Graves' ophthalmopathy and Graves' hyperthyroidism. Study summary: The collection of peripheral blood took place at initial diagnosis, before any treatment.

Germline V CDR1 and CDR2: LNHDA, SQIVND (reference sequence). This CDR3 is 15 amino acids long. With 7 bases clipped from V and 4 bases from J, the junction kept 7 bases outside the gene matches. TCR beta CDR3 amplification used RNA transcripts. HTBI primers served in a first-round RT-PCR, which a second-round multiplex PCR followed. MiXCR was run by TCRdb on the multiplex PCR reads, yielding one entry per CDR3 protein. The sample yields about 50,000 distinct CDR3 sequences, approximately 47% seen once. This clonotype was seen at least ten times. The sample taken for sequencing was peripheral blood. The chain couples TRBV19 to TRBJ1-6; 7 bases fit TRBD1. The receptor's source is an adult woman with Graves' ophthalmopathy. The CDR3 bases are TGTGCCAGTACCCACGGGACAGTGTATAATTCACCCCTCCACTTT. Translation: CASTHGTVYNSPLHF.